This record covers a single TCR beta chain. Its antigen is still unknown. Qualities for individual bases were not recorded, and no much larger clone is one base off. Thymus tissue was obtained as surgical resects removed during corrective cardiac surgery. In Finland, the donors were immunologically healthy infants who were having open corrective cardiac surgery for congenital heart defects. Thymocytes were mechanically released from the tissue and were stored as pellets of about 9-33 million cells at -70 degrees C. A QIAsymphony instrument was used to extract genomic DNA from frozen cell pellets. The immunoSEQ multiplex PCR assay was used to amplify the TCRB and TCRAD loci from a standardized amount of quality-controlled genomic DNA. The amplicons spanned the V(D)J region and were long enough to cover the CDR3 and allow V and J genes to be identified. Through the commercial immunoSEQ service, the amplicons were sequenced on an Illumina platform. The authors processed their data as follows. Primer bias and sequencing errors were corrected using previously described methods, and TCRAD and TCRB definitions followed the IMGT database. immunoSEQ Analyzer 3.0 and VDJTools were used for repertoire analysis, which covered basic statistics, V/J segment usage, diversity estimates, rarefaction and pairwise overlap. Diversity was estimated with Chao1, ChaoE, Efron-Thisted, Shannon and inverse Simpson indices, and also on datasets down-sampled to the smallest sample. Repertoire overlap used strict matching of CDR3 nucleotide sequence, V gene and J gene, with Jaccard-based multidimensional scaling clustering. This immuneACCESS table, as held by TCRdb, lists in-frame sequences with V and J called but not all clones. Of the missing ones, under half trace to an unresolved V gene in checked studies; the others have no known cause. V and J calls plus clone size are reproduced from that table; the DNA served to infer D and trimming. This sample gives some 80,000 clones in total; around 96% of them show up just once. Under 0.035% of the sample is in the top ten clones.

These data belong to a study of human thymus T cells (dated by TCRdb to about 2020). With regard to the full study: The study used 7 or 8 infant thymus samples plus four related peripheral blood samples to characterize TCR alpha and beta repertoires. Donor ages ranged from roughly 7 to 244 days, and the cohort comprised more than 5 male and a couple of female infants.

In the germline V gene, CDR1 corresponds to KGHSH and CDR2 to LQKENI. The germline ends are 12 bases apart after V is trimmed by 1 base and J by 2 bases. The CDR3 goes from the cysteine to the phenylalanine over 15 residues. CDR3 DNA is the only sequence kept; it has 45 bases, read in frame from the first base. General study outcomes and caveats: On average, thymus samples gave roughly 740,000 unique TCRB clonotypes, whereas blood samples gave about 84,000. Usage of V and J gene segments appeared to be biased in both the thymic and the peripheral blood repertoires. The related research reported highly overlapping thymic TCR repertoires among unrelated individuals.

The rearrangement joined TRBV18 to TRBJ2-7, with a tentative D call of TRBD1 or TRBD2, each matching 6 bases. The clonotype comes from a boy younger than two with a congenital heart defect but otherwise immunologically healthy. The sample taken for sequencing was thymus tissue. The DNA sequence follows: TGTGCCAGCTCACCACGTGGAGGGGGTACCTACGAGCAGTACTTC. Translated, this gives CASSPRGGGTYEQYF.